What follows are 17 T cell receptor beta chains derived from one specimen sequenced in a study of blood T cell repertoires in COVID-19. The assay was immunoSEQ multiplex PCR, and TCRdb's table has in-frame clones only and misses some. The profile shows 250,000 to 350,000 clones, approximately 84% of them singletons. The specimen was peripheral blood. The receptor source for this set is a human donor with COVID-19, enrolled during active disease. The donor label of this sample is uncertain.

The chain carries TRBV19 and TRBJ1-1; 7 nucleotides match TRBD1. Germline CDR1 and CDR2: LNHDA and SQIVND (reference sequence). With 8 bases clipped from V and 3 bases from J, the junction kept 6 bases outside the gene matches. The CDR3 is 13 residues long. In DNA form, the CDR3 reads TGTGCCAGTTCGACAGGGCAGCACACTGAAGCTTTCTTT. Protein product: CASSTGQHTEAFF.

The rearrangement links TRBV18 to TRBJ2-3; 11 positions match TRBD1. The CDR3 totals 18 residues. Germline CDR1 and CDR2: KGHSH and LQKENI. The trim removed 3 bases at V and 1 base at J, leaving 9 bases unmatched. The CDR3 loop reads CASSPYLGQGAGTDTQYF. The CDR3 DNA follows: TGTGCCAGCTCACCGTACCTTGGACAGGGGGCAGGCACAGATACGCAGTATTTT.

The chain couples TRBV29-1 to TRBJ2-5; 10 bases agree with TRBD2. Germline CDR1 reads SQVTM; CDR2 reads ANQGSEA. V gave up 3 bases and J gave up 5 bases; unmatched junction bases: 6. CDR3 length: 14 amino acids. The CDR3 region has the DNA TGCAGCGTTGAGGCTAGCGGGAGCGGGGAGACCCAGTACTTC. Its translation is CSVEASGSGETQYF.

The CDR3 reads CASRRSGRGQETQYF. Written as DNA, the CDR3 is TGTGCCAGCAGGCGATCGGGCCGGGGGCAAGAGACCCAGTACTTC. This sequence joins TRBV28 and TRBJ2-5; perhaps TRBD2 as D (6 bases). The CDR3 runs 15 residues. The V gene lost 6 bases and the J gene lost 2 bases, with 16 bases spanning the gap. In germline, CDR1 is MDHEN, CDR2 SYDVKM.

The chain combines TRBV28 with TRBJ2-7; TRBD1 is a possible D gene (5 bases). In germline, CDR1 is MDHEN, CDR2 SYDVKM. V lost 2 bases and J 4 bases, leaving 9 bases between the germline ends. The CDR3 length is 13 residues. Written as DNA, the CDR3 is TGTGCCAGCAGTTTAGATAGGGGATACGAGCAGTACTTC. Translation gives CASSLDRGYEQYF.

V and J are TRBV3-1 (or the pseudogene TRBV3-2) and TRBJ2-1; D remains ambiguous. The CDR3 sequence is 15 residues long. Per germline, CDR1 LGHDT and CDR2 YNNKEL (reference sequence). The V gene lost 0 bases and the J gene lost 0 bases, with 6 bases spanning the gap. The CDR3 bases are TGTGCCAGCAGCCAAGATCTAGTCTCCTACAATGAGCAGTTCTTC. Amino acids: CASSQDLVSYNEQFF.

This chain connects TRBV29-1 to TRBJ2-1; 14 bases fit TRBD2. The CDR3 spans 17 residues. V was pared by 0 bases and J by 2 bases, with 3 bases of the junction left unmatched. Germline values: CDR1 SQVTM, CDR2 ANQGSEA. The DNA for the CDR3 is TGCAGCGTTGAAGAGATGACTAGCGGGAGGGCCTACAATGAGCAGTTCTTC. Translation gives CSVEEMTSGRAYNEQFF.

The chain uses TRBV2 and TRBJ2-3, with a possible D match to TRBD2 (5 bases). Trimming removed 9 bases at V and 1 base at J, with 14 bases between. The CDR3 runs 14 residues. Germline-derived CDR1 and CDR2 are SNHLY and FYNNEI. As DNA, the CDR3 is TGTGCCAGAGGAGGCATAAGGGGCACAGATACGCAGTATTTT. Amino acid sequence: CARGGIRGTDTQYF.

The chain recombines TRBV5-5 with TRBJ2-5; 9 bases align to TRBD1. Unmatched junction bases numbered 12, after V lost 4 bases and J lost 5 bases. CDR1 is SGHKS and CDR2 is YYEKEE in the germline V gene (reference sequence). The CDR3 contains 16 residues. DNA of the CDR3: TGTGCCAGCAGCCCGGGGCGACAGGGGGGGTCGGAGACCCAGTACTTC. It encodes CASSPGRQGGSETQYF.

The chain is built from TRBV6-6 and TRBJ2-7; TRBD1 matches at 10 bases. V lost 5 bases to trimming and J lost 3 bases; unmatched junction nucleotides: 7. The CDR3 has 15 residues. CDR1 is MNHNY and CDR2 is SVGAGI in the germline V gene (reference sequence). This CDR3 reads CASSPRDRGYYEQYF. The CDR3 coding sequence is TGTGCCAGCAGTCCCCGGGACAGGGGATACTACGAGCAGTACTTC.

The J gene is TRBJ2-2, the V gene TRBV21-1; no check of the table's D call, TRBD2, against the DNA was made. TRBV21-1 is deemed a pseudogene. The CDR3 runs to 17 residues. For the CDR3, the DNA is TGTGCCAGCAGCAAAACACTAGCGGGAGGGTGGACCGGGGAGCTGTTTTTT. Protein product: CASSKTLAGGWTGELFF.

The CDR3 bases are TGTGCCAGCTCACCCGATACAGGGGTCACTGAAGCTTTCTTT. It specifies CASSPDTGVTEAFF. The rearrangement links TRBV18 to TRBJ1-1; 7 nucleotides match TRBD1. Germline lookup yields CDR1 KGHSH and CDR2 LQKENI. Trimming took 3 bases from V and 4 from J; bases not matched to a gene: 5. The CDR3 sequence is 14 residues long.

The chain links TRBV6-5 to TRBJ2-7; D perhaps matches TRBD2 (6 bases). Germline values: CDR1 MNHEY, CDR2 SVGAGI. V was pared by 7 bases and J by 0 bases, with 13 bases between. CDR3 length: 14 residues. The CDR3 coding sequence is TGTGCCAGCATTAATGGAGGGCCCTCCTACGAGCAGTACTTC. It encodes CASINGGPSYEQYF.

The CDR3 protein is CASSLDLYGRQFF. CDR3 coding DNA: TGTGCCAGCAGCTTAGATCTGTATGGTAGGCAGTTCTTC. V and J are TRBV11-3 and TRBJ2-1, with D unresolved. Germline CDR1 and CDR2: SGHNT and YENEEA. V was cut by 0 bases and J by 12 bases, with 12 bases left in between. The CDR3 covers 13 residues.

This rearrangement joins TRBV11-2 to TRBJ2-7, with a tentative D call TRBD2 (6 bases). V was cut by 0 bases and J by 6 bases, with 12 bases left in between. CDR1 SGHAT and CDR2 FQNNGV come from the germline V gene. The CDR3 has 14 residues. CDR3: CASSLDGGGTEQYF. CDR3 DNA sequence: TGTGCCAGCAGCTTAGATGGCGGAGGGACCGAGCAGTACTTC.

The CDR3 sequence: CASKAAGRETQYF. The CDR3 nucleotides are TGTGCCAGTAAAGCAGCAGGGAGGGAGACCCAGTACTTC. This sequence joins TRBV19 and TRBJ2-5; TRBD2 might be the D (6 bases). Germline values: CDR1 LNHDA, CDR2 SQIVND (reference sequence). Trimming removed 7 bases from V and 5 bases from J, with 14 bases in between. The CDR3 consists of 13 residues. The full variable domain, in which reference TRBV19 and TRBJ2-5 provide the parts outside the CDR3, is DGGITQSPKYLFRKEGQNVTLSCEQNLNHDAMYWYRQDPGQGLRLIYYSQIVNDFQKGDIAEGYSVSREKKESFPLTVTSAQKNPTAFYLCASKAAGRETQYFGPGTRLLVL.

The chain links TRBV2 to TRBJ1-3; 7 bases map to TRBD1. Trimming at V came to 6 bases and at J to 0 bases, leaving 2 bases not matched to a gene. Germline CDR1 reads SNHLY; CDR2 reads FYNNEI. The CDR3 length is 14 residues. The CDR3: CASRDRSSGNTIYF. For the CDR3, the DNA is TGTGCCAGCAGGGACAGGAGCTCTGGAAACACCATATATTTT. The complete variable domain, with remaining parts taken from reference TRBV2 and TRBJ1-3, reads EPEVTQTPSHQVTQMGQEVILRCVPISNHLYFYWYRQILGQKVEFLVSFYNNEISEKSEIFDDQFSVERPDGSNFTLKIRSTKLEDSAMYFCASRDRSSGNTIYFGEGSWLTVV.